Shown below are 2 T cell receptor beta chains from a single sample sequenced in a study of T cell responses to AZD1222 COVID-19 vaccine. TCRdb's table, derived via immunoSEQ multiplex PCR, lists solely in-frame clones and lacks some. The table lists 100,000 or so clones, about 90% of them singletons. The source material was peripheral blood, sampled on day 0 of MenACWY control vaccination. These receptors originate from an adult in good health.

The chain is built from TRBV7-8 and TRBJ2-3; D is undetermined. The germline V gene has CDR1 SGHVS and CDR2 FQNEAQ. There are 14 residues in the CDR3. V lost 5 bases and J lost 6, with 15 bases in between. The CDR3 DNA reads TGTGCCAGCAGCGCGGAATACCGGGTCGATACGCAGTATTTT. Translation gives CASSAEYRVDTQYF.

This clone turned up a few times. This chain joins TRBV7-2 and TRBJ2-7; the match to TRBD1 covers 7 bases. Germline CDR1 and CDR2: SGHTA and FQGNSA. The CDR3 has 14 residues. The V gene end was trimmed by 2 bases and the J gene end by 4 bases; junction bases not matched to a gene: 5. CDR3 amino acids: CASSLPAGGYEQYF. The CDR3 coding sequence is TGTGCCAGCAGCTTACCGGCAGGGGGTTACGAGCAGTACTTC.